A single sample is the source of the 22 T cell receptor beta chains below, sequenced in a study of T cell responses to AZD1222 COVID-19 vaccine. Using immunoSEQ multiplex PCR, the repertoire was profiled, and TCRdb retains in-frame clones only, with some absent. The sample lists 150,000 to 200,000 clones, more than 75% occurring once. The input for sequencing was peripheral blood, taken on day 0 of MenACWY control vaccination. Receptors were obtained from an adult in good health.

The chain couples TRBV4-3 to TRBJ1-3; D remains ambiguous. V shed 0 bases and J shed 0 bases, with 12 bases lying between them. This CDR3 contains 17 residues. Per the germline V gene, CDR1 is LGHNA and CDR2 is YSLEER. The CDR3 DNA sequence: TGCGCCAGCAGCCAAGATCTCGGGCGGCCCTCTGGAAACACCATATATTTT. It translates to CASSQDLGRPSGNTIYF.

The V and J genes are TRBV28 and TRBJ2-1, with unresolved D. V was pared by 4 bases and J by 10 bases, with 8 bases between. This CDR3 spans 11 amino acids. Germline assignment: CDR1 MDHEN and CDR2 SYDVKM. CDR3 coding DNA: TGTGCCAGCAGTTCTGGTCCGGAGCAGTTCTTC. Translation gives CASSSGPEQFF.

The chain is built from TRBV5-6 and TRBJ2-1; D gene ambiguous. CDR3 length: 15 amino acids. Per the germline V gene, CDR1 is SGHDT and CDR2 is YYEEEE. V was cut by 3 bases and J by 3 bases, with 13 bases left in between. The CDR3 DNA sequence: TGTGCCAGCAGCTCTACGGCCCGCGACTACAATGAGCAGTTCTTC. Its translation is CASSSTARDYNEQFF.

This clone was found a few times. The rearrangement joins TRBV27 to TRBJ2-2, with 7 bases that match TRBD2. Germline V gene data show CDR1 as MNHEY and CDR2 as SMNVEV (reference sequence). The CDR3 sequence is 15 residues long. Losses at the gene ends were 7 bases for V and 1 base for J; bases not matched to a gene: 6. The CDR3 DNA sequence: TGTGCCAGCAAGGGAGGGGCCCTGAACACCGGGGAGCTGTTTTTT. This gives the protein CASKGGALNTGELFF.

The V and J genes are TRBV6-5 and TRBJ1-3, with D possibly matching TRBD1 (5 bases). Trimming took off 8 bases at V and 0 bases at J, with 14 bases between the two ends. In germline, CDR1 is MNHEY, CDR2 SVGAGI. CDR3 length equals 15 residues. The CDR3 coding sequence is TGTGCCAGCGCTTTGGGCAGGGTCTCTGGAAACACCATATATTTT. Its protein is CASALGRVSGNTIYF.

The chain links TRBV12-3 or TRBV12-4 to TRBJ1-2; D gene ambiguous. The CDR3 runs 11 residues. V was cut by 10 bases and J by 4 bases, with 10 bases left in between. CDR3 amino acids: CATQRAYGYTF. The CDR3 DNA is TGTGCCACCCAAAGGGCCTATGGCTACACCTTC.

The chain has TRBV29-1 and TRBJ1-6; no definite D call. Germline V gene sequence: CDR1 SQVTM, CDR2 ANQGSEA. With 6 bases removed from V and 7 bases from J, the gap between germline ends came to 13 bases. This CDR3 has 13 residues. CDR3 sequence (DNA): TGCAGCGTCAGACGAGGCCTAAATTCACCCCTCCACTTT. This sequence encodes CSVRRGLNSPLHF.

CDR3 DNA: TGTGCCAGCTCAACCCTGGGGACTGAAGCTTTCTTT. This codes for CASSTLGTEAFF. V usage is TRBV18 and J usage is TRBJ1-1; D not certain. Germline CDR1 and CDR2: KGHSH and LQKENI. The CDR3 is 12 residues long. Deletions cut 5 bases from V and 5 bases from J, with 9 bases between.

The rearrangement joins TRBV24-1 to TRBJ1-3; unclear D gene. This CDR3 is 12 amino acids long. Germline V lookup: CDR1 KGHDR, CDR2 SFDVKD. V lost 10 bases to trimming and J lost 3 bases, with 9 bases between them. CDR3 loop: CATGRDGNTIYF. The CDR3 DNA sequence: TGTGCCACAGGTAGAGATGGAAACACCATATATTTT.

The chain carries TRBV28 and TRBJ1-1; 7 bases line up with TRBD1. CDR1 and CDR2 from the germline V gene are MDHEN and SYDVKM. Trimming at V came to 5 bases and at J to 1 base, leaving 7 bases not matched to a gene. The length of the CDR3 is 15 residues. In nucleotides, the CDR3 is TGTGCCAGCAGTCATACAGGGGAAAAGAACACTGAAGCTTTCTTT. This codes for CASSHTGEKNTEAFF.

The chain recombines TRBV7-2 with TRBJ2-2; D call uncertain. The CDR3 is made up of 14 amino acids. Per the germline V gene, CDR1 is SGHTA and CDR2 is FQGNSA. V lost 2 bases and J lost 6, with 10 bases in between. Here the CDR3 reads CASSLRSQPGELFF. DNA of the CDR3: TGTGCCAGCAGCTTAAGAAGCCAGCCCGGGGAGCTGTTTTTT.

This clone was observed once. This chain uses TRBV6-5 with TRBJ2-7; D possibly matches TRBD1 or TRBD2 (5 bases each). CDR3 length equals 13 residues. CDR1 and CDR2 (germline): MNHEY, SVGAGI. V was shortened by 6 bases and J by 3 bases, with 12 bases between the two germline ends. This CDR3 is CASSRGGGYEQYF. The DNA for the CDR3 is TGTGCCAGCAGCCGGGGTGGGGGCTACGAGCAGTACTTC.

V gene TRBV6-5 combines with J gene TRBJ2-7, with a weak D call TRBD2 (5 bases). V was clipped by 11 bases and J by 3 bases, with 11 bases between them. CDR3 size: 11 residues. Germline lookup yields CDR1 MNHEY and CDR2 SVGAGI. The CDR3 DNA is TGTGCCGTCGGACTGCGCTACGAGCAGTACTTC. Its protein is CAVGLRYEQYF.

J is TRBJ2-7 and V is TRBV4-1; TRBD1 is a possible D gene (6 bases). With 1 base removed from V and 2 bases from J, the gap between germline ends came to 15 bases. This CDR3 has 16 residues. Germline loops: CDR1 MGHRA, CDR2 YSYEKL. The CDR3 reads CASSQVFEQGAYEQYF. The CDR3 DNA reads TGCGCCAGCAGCCAAGTCTTCGAACAGGGAGCCTACGAGCAGTACTTC.

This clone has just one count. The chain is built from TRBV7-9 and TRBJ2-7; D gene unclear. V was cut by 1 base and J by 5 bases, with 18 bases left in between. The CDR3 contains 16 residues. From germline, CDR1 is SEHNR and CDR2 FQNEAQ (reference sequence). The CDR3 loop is CASSLGGRRHQNEQYF. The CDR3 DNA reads TGTGCCAGCAGCTTAGGTGGACGCCGGCATCAGAACGAGCAGTACTTC.

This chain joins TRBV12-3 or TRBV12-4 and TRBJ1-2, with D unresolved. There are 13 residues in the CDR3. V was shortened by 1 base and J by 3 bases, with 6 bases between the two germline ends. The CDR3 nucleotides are TGTGCCAGCAGTTTAGGGGAGTACTATGGCTACACCTTC. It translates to CASSLGEYYGYTF.

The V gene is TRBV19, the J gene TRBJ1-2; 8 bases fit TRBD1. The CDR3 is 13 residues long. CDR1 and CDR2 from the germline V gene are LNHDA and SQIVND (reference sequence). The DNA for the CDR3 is TGTGCGACGAGCAGGGGGCCCGACTATGGCTACACCTTC. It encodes CATSRGPDYGYTF.

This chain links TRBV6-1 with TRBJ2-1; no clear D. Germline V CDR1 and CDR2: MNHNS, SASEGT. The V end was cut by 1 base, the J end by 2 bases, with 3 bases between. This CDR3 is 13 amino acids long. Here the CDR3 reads CASSEGPYNEQFF. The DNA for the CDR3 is TGTGCCAGCAGTGAAGGGCCCTACAATGAGCAGTTCTTC.

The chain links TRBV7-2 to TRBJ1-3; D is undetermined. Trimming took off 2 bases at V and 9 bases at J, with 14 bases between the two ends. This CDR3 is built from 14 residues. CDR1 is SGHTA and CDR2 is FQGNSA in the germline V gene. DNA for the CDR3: TGTGCCAGCAGCTTATTCATTGGTCTAGGCACCATATATTTT. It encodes CASSLFIGLGTIYF.

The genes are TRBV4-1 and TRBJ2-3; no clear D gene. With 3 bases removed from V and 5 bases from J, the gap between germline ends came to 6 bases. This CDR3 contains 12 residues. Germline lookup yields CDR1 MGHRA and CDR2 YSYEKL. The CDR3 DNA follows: TGCGCCAGCAGCCAGAGCCTAGATACGCAGTATTTT. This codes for CASSQSLDTQYF.

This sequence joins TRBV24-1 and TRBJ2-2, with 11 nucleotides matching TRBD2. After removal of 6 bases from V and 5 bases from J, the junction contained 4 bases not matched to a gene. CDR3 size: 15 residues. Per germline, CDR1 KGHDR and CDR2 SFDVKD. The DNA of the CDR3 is TGTGCCACCAGTCCTCGACTAGCGGGGACCGGGGAGCTGTTTTTT. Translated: CATSPRLAGTGELFF.

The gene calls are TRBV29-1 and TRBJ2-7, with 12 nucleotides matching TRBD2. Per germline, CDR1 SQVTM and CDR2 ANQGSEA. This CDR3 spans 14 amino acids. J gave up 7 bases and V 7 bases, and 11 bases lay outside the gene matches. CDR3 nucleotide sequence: TGCAGCGCTGCCCCACTAGCGGGAGGACGAGAGCAGTACTTC. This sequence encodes CSAAPLAGGREQYF.